This T cell receptor beta chain came from a study of T cells after yellow fever vaccination. Points from the study as a whole: Compared with primary, the secondary response was weaker and peaked at day 5, not 15. Most primary-vaccination clones recurred post-booster (approximately 96% CD4, more than 85% CD8). The CD4 and CD8 compartments had a small share of their clonotypes in common.

V lost 5 bases, J lost 4 bases, and 12 bases lay in between. Germline values: CDR1 SNHLY, CDR2 FYNNEI. The CDR3 length is 14 residues. TCRdb fed the 5' RACE reads into MiXCR, producing one record per CDR3 protein. The sample contains approximately 550,000 distinct CDR3 sequences, 19% of which appear only once. As to this clonotype: Antigen unknown.

This chain connects TRBV2 to TRBJ2-4; D assignment may be TRBD1 or TRBD2 (5 bases each). The receptor comes from a man aged 30 to 39 who received the YFV17D yellow fever vaccine. Sequencing used PBMCs, obtained 15 days after the yellow fever booster vaccination. Here the CDR3 reads CASSWDRRKNIQYF. The CDR3 bases are TGTGCCAGCAGTTGGGACCGGCGGAAAAACATTCAGTACTTC. Looking up the rest from reference TRBV2 and TRBJ2-4 gives the full variable domain: EPEVTQTPSHQVTQMGQEVILRCVPISNHLYFYWYRQILGQKVEFLVSFYNNEISEKSEIFDDQFSVERPDGSNFTLKIRSTKLEDSAMYFCASSWDRRKNIQYFGAGTRLSVL.